The 9 T cell receptor beta chains given below trace back to one sample, sequenced in a study of Ad26.COV2.S vaccination and SARS-CoV-2 variants. TCRdb's copy holds only in-frame clones and misses some; the assay was immunoSEQ multiplex PCR. The table has 300,000 to 400,000 clones, roughly 90% seen once. Treatment defined: roughly 20 received Ad26.COV2.S at low or high dose, single or two shots; 5 received placebo; per-sample allocation not given. Samples were taken on day 63 after the first vaccine or placebo injection. Sequences were derived from peripheral blood, sampled in a trial of Ad26.COV2.S vaccine versus placebo. The receptors derive from a person between 18 and 65 years old who received the Ad26.COV2.S COVID-19 vaccine or a placebo.

The genes are TRBV2 and TRBJ2-1; 15 positions agree with TRBD2. Germline V gene lookup returns CDR1 SNHLY and CDR2 FYNNEI. This CDR3 has 16 amino acids. V lost 6 bases and J lost 9; bases outside the gene matches: 9. The CDR3 loop reads CASSPGTSGRFVEQFF. CDR3 sequence (DNA): TGTGCCAGCAGCCCCGGGACTAGCGGGAGGTTTGTTGAGCAGTTCTTC.

The V call is TRBV19, the J call TRBJ2-1; 9 positions agree with TRBD2. J lost 7 bases, V lost 4 bases, and 8 bases had no gene match. The CDR3 has 15 residues. CDR1 is LNHDA and CDR2 is SQIVND in the germline V gene (reference sequence). The CDR3 here is CASSKKDLAGNEQFF. As DNA, the CDR3 is TGTGCCAGTAGTAAAAAAGACCTAGCGGGGAATGAGCAGTTCTTC.

This clone was detected once. The chain has TRBV2 and TRBJ2-5; TRBD1 agrees at 11 bases. J lost 7 bases, V lost 5 bases, and 3 bases had no gene match. This CDR3 is built from 13 residues. Per the germline V gene, CDR1 is SNHLY and CDR2 is FYNNEI. The CDR3 reads CASSPGQGGTQYF. As DNA, the CDR3 is TGTGCCAGCAGTCCGGGACAGGGGGGGACCCAGTACTTC.

The chain couples TRBV11-2 to TRBJ1-1, with unresolved D. The CDR3 runs 12 residues. Looked up from germline, CDR1 is SGHAT and CDR2 is FQNNGV. With 3 bases removed from V and 8 bases from J, the gap between germline ends came to 10 bases. This CDR3 reads CASSFQQTEAFF. CDR3 DNA: TGTGCCAGCAGCTTTCAACAGACAGAAGCTTTCTTT.

The J gene is TRBJ1-1, the V gene TRBV30; TRBD1 is a possible D gene (5 bases). Trimming removed 4 bases from V and 4 bases from J, with 13 bases in between. The CDR3 is made up of 13 amino acids. Germline loops: CDR1 GTSNPN, CDR2 SVGIG (reference sequence). The DNA for the CDR3 is TGTGCCTGGAACATACTTAGGGGCACTGAAGCTTTCTTT. As protein: CAWNILRGTEAFF.

V is TRBV13 and J is TRBJ2-3; D call uncertain. Looked up from germline, CDR1 is PRHDT and CDR2 is FYEKMQ (reference sequence). This CDR3 comprises 12 residues. The V gene lost 0 bases and the J gene lost 4 bases, with 2 bases spanning the gap. Here the CDR3 DNA reads TGTGCCAGCAGCTTAGGCCCAGATACGCAGTATTTT. As protein: CASSLGPDTQYF.

This sequence joins TRBV5-4 and TRBJ2-1; 7 nucleotides align to TRBD1. Looked up from germline, CDR1 is SGHNT and CDR2 is YYREEE (reference sequence). The CDR3 has 15 amino acids. After removal of 4 bases from V and 3 bases from J, the junction contained 7 bases not matched to a gene. The chain's CDR3 is CASSEPGQSYNEQFF. In DNA, the CDR3 is TGTGCCAGCAGCGAACCGGGACAGAGCTACAATGAGCAGTTCTTC.

The sample holds one count of this clone. The genes are TRBV30 and TRBJ2-1; the D gene is possibly TRBD1 (5 bases). CDR1 is GTSNPN, CDR2 SVGIG, per germline (reference sequence). The CDR3 spans 13 residues. The V gene lost 5 bases and the J gene lost 2 bases, with 10 bases spanning the gap. DNA of the CDR3: TGTGCCTGGTCAGGGCCGACCTACAATGAGCAGTTCTTC. It translates to CAWSGPTYNEQFF.

The table lists this clone with a few counts. The rearrangement joins TRBV18 to TRBJ1-6; D gene unclear. The CDR3 consists of 15 residues. V lost 4 bases and J 4 bases, leaving 11 bases between the germline ends. Germline CDR1 is KGHSH and CDR2 is LQKENI. CDR3 in DNA: TGTGCCAGCTCACTCCCAGACGGGTATAATTCACCCCTCCACTTT. As protein: CASSLPDGYNSPLHF.